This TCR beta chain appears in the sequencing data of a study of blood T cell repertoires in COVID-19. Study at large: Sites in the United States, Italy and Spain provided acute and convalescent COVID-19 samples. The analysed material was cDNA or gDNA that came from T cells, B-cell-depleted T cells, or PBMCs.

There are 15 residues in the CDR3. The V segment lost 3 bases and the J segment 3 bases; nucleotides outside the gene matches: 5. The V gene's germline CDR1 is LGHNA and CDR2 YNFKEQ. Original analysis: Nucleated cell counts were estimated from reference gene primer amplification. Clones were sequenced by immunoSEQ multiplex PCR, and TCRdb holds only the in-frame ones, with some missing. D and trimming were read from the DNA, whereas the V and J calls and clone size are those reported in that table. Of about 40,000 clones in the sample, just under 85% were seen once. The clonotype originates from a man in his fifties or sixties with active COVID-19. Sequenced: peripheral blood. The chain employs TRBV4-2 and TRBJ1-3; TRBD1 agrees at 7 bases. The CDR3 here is CASSHTGESGNTIYF. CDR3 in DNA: TGTGCCAGCAGCCATACAGGGGAGAGTGGAAACACCATATATTTT.